What follows is one TCR beta chain and its context. Its matching antigen is unknown. V lost 4 bases, J lost 6 bases, and 7 bases stayed unmatched. CDR3 size: 14 residues. Germline V gene sequence: CDR1 WSHSY, CDR2 SAAADI. This record comes from a study of graft-versus-host responses after intestinal transplantation. The wider study: Tacrolimus plus steroids were given to all recipients for about 3 years, preceded by anti-thymocyte globulin induction. Study-level points and caveats: GvH clones detected in recipient marrow included some appearing first in ileum or blood. High graft-versus-host to host-versus-graft clonal ratios were found in allografts of patients who had graft-donor T cell macrochimerism. Association was observed between peak circulating GvH clone levels and early post-transplant HvG declines.

The protocol was immunoSEQ multiplex PCR, while the TCRdb copy is restricted to in-frame clones and leaves out a portion. Of about 82,000 clones listed, around 91% are singletons. The sequencing here drew on unstimulated CD4+ T cells sorted from spleen or lymph node cells, taken before intestinal transplant. This sequence originates from a human donor who received an intestinal transplant. The gene calls are TRBV10-2 and TRBJ1-1, with 8 bases fitting TRBD1. The CDR3 DNA reads TGCGCCAGCAGTGGCCGGGACAGGCGGGCTGAAGCTTTCTTT. Translating gives CASSGRDRRAEAFF.